This TCR beta chain derives from a study of regulatory T cells in long-lasting Graves disease. The sample holds many counts of this clonotype. Antigen: not known. CDR3-region Arm-PCR and iRepertoire HTBI primers produced the TCR beta libraries. TCRdb reanalysed the multiplex PCR reads using MiXCR and keeps one entry per CDR3 protein. Of about 440,000 distinct CDR3 sequences listed, 15% are singletons. Time point specified: newly diagnosed GD, antithyroid drugs for less than 3 months. RNA from PBMCs was the source of the TCR library. Overall study findings and caveats: TCR diversity was lower in persistent Graves' patients (versus newly diagnosed ones).

This CDR3 region has 13 residues. Germline assignment: CDR1 SGHRS and CDR2 YFSETQ. Trimming at V came to 4 bases and at J to 5 bases, leaving 4 bases not matched to a gene. Separately, the same data were catalogued under a study of T cells in Graves' hyperthyroidism and ophthalmopathy. That study reports: Thyroid ultrasound, orbital computed tomography, clinical symptoms, and serum thyroxine and TRAb underpinned diagnoses.

Sample: peripheral blood mononuclear cells (PBMCs), taken at new diagnosis, from a patient treated with antithyroid drugs. The rearrangement uses TRBV5-1 and TRBJ2-5, with 8 nucleotides matching TRBD1. This TCR derives from a woman aged 25 to 39 with Graves disease. CDR3 in amino acids: CASSTDRGETQYF. The CDR3 DNA is TGCGCCAGCAGCACCGACAGGGGCGAGACCCAGTACTTC.